The clone carrying this T cell receptor (beta chain) was observed a single time. What it binds is unknown. This sample is drawn from a study of shared clonotypes between healthy human individuals. Study findings and constraints: Naive subsets typically showed greater estimated richness than memory subsets.

This CDR3 spans 13 amino acids. The germline V gene encodes CDR1 MNHNS and CDR2 SASEGT. V was shortened by 6 bases and J by 10 bases, with 16 bases between the two germline ends. Clones were read by immunoSEQ multiplex PCR, and TCRdb kept only the in-frame ones, dropping some. The sample includes roughly 2.5 million clones, more than 80% of them seen just once. The J gene is TRBJ2-1, the V gene TRBV6-1; either TRBD1 or TRBD2 may supply D (5 bases each). The material sequenced was naive CD4+ T cells sorted from blood. Indicated subset: CD45RA+ positively selected. The sequence came from a man younger than 30 in good health. For the CDR3, the DNA is TGTGCCAGCAGCGTAACGGGACCTGGGGAGCAGTTCTTC. The encoded protein is CASSVTGPGEQFF.